What follows describes a single TCR beta chain. A single record per CDR3 protein comes from TCRdb applying MiXCR to the PCR reads. The data hold over a thousand distinct CDR3 sequences, with 47% observed a single time. The data originate from a study of immune characterization of retroperitoneal liposarcoma. The source of this sequence is a female donor with retroperitoneal liposarcoma. Input material: tumor tissue.

In DNA form, the CDR3 reads TGTGCCAGCAGTGAAGGTGACAGGAGCACAGATACGCAGTATTTT. This sequence encodes CASSEGDRSTDTQYF. This chain joins TRBV6-1 and TRBJ2-3; D perhaps matches TRBD1 (6 bases). The CDR3 covers 15 residues. The germline V gene has CDR1 MNHNS and CDR2 SASEGT. V lost 1 base, J lost 0 bases, and 8 bases lay in between.